These 20 T cell receptor beta chains originate from one sample sequenced in a study of shared clonotypes between healthy human individuals. Assay: immunoSEQ multiplex PCR; the TCRdb copy retains only in-frame clones and omits some. The sample contains some 360,000 clones, over 70% of which appear only once. Sequencing was done on a sample of memory CD4+ T cells sorted from blood. Subset denoted: CD45RA-negative fraction. These receptors were taken from a man aged 25-45 years in good health.

This chain uses TRBV19 with TRBJ2-7; 9 bases align to TRBD2. Trimming cost V 2 bases and J 6 bases; bases outside gene matches: 2. The CDR3 extends over 13 amino acids. Germline CDR1 LNHDA, CDR2 SQIVND (reference sequence). CDR3 loop: CASSIQAGGEQYF. The CDR3 nucleotides are TGTGCCAGTAGTATACAAGCGGGAGGCGAGCAGTACTTC.

This chain uses TRBV19 with TRBJ2-7, with D tentatively TRBD1 (6 bases). This CDR3 spans 16 amino acids. The germline V and J ends were trimmed by 2 bases and 6 bases, with 20 bases remaining between them. Germline CDR1 is LNHDA and CDR2 is SQIVND (reference sequence). The CDR3 DNA reads TGTGCCAGTAGTATACACCCTAACAGGGCAGTTCGCGAGCAGTACTTC. Residues: CASSIHPNRAVREQYF.

The chain joins TRBV6-5 to TRBJ1-1, with a weak D call TRBD1 (5 bases). V dropped 5 bases and J dropped 0 bases, with 13 bases sitting between them. This CDR3 has 15 residues. Germline lookup yields CDR1 MNHEY and CDR2 SVGAGI. The CDR3 bases are TGTGCCAGCAGTCTAAGGGACGGATTGAACACTGAAGCTTTCTTT. Residues: CASSLRDGLNTEAFF.

The rearrangement uses TRBV9 and TRBJ2-5, with 10 positions matching TRBD1. The CDR3 is 15 residues long. Germline loops: CDR1 SGDLS, CDR2 YYNGEE. V lost 3 bases to trimming and J lost 3 bases; unmatched junction nucleotides: 5. CDR3 loop: CASSAPTGGKETQYF. The DNA for the CDR3 is TGTGCCAGCAGCGCCCCGACAGGGGGCAAAGAGACCCAGTACTTC.

The chain joins TRBV19 to TRBJ1-4; TRBD1 agrees at 7 bases. V lost 6 bases to trimming and J lost 5 bases; unmatched junction nucleotides: 9. The CDR3 consists of 15 residues. Germline loops: CDR1 LNHDA, CDR2 SQIVND (reference sequence). The CDR3 sequence is CASSRSGTENEKLFF. The CDR3 DNA is TGTGCCAGTAGCCGTTCCGGGACAGAAAATGAAAAACTGTTTTTT.

J is TRBJ2-3 and V is TRBV7-7; weak D call: TRBD2 (5 bases). CDR1 and CDR2 from the germline V gene are SSHAT and FNYEAQ (reference sequence). CDR3 size: 13 residues. The CDR3 region is CASAPLSTDTQYF. The CDR3 nucleotides read TGTGCTAGCGCCCCATTGAGCACAGATACGCAGTATTTT.

The chain couples TRBV11-1 to TRBJ2-5; 8 bases line up with TRBD1. V shed 3 bases, J shed 5 bases, and the junction held 2 bases outside the gene matches. This CDR3 spans 13 amino acids. Looked up from germline, CDR1 is SGHAT and CDR2 is FQDESV (reference sequence). CDR3 DNA sequence: TGTGCCAGCAGCTTTAACAGGGGGGAGACCCAGTACTTC. Translating it yields CASSFNRGETQYF.

In its sample, this clone was seen once. The chain recombines TRBV27 with TRBJ2-1, with D perhaps TRBD1 or TRBD2 (5 bases each). The germline gives CDR1 MNHEY, CDR2 SMNVEV (reference sequence). The ends were cut back, 6 bases at V and 5 bases at J, with 11 bases in the middle. CDR3 size: 13 residues. In DNA, the CDR3 is TGTGCCAGCAGGTGGCTGGGGGACAATGAGCAGTTCTTC. It codes for CASRWLGDNEQFF.

The chain recombines TRBV5-1 with TRBJ1-2; no definite D call. The CDR3 totals 11 residues. From germline, CDR1 is SGHRS and CDR2 YFSETQ. Trimming left V 5 bases short and J 7 bases short, with 9 bases between. This chain's CDR3 is CASRSAGGYTF. CDR3 coding DNA: TGCGCCAGCAGGAGCGCGGGTGGCTACACCTTC.

This clone turned up a few times. The chain links TRBV27 to TRBJ1-2, with 8 bases lining up with TRBD1. V lost 6 bases, J lost 8 bases, and 5 bases stayed unmatched. Germline V gene lookup returns CDR1 MNHEY and CDR2 SMNVEV (reference sequence). The CDR3 has 12 amino acids. The CDR3 DNA is TGTGCCAGCAGCCTAGGGACAGGCGGCTACACCTTC. Translated: CASSLGTGGYTF.

V gene TRBV7-2 combines with J gene TRBJ2-3, with 10 bases that match TRBD2. Germline V lookup: CDR1 SGHTA, CDR2 FQGNSA. Unmatched junction bases numbered 4, after V lost 6 bases and J lost 1 base. The CDR3 is 15 amino acids. DNA of the CDR3: TGTGCCAGCAGTAGAGGACTAGCGGGCACAGATACGCAGTATTTT. It encodes CASSRGLAGTDTQYF.

The chain has TRBV7-6 and TRBJ1-5; D unresolved. Trimming shortened V by 5 bases and J by 6 bases, and 17 bases separated the two germline ends. This CDR3 region has 15 residues. In germline, CDR1 is SGHVS, CDR2 FNYEAQ. The CDR3 coding sequence is TGTGCCAGCAGCCCACTCCCCGACTCCGGTCAGCCCCAGCATTTT. It specifies CASSPLPDSGQPQHF.

The chain uses TRBV6-1 and TRBJ2-7; possibly TRBD2 for D (6 bases). This CDR3 is 13 amino acids long. V was pared by 8 bases and J by 4 bases, with 15 bases between. The germline gives CDR1 MNHNS, CDR2 SASEGT. CDR3 in DNA: TGTGCCAGCTCAACATTCGGAGGGTACGAGCAGTACTTC. Translating it yields CASSTFGGYEQYF.

The gene calls are TRBV28 and TRBJ1-5; D might be TRBD1 (5 bases). Per germline, CDR1 MDHEN and CDR2 SYDVKM. Between the trimmed V and J ends, which lost 7 bases and 0 bases, there was a span of 16 bases. The CDR3 spans 16 residues. The CDR3 is CASILGTVYSNQPQHF. As DNA, the CDR3 is TGTGCCAGCATCCTTGGGACCGTATATAGCAATCAGCCCCAGCATTTT.

V is TRBV2 and J is TRBJ1-3; perhaps TRBD1 as D (5 bases). V lost 4 bases, J lost 9 bases, and 16 bases lay in between. The CDR3 is 14 residues long. Germline assignment: CDR1 SNHLY and CDR2 FYNNEI. The DNA for the CDR3 is TGTGCCAGCAGTGCACAGGTACTTGGAGGCACCATATATTTT. As protein: CASSAQVLGGTIYF.

The CDR3 loop reads CASSRTSGSPGELFF. CDR3 coding DNA: TGCGCCAGCAGCCGGACTAGCGGGAGCCCCGGGGAGCTGTTTTTT. The chain couples TRBV5-1 to TRBJ2-2; 13 positions match TRBD2. The CDR3 spans 15 residues. Germline CDR1 is SGHRS and CDR2 is YFSETQ. After removal of 4 bases from V and 6 bases from J, the junction contained 3 bases not matched to a gene.

This chain joins TRBV7-3 and TRBJ2-2; the match to TRBD1 covers 7 bases. Trimming took 4 bases from V and 3 from J; bases not matched to a gene: 2. CDR1 is SGHTA, CDR2 FQGTGA, per germline. There are 14 residues in the CDR3. CDR3: CASSSTGDTGELFF. CDR3 nucleotide sequence: TGTGCCAGCAGCTCAACAGGGGACACCGGGGAGCTGTTTTTT.

The chain uses TRBV7-2 and TRBJ1-5; 8 nucleotides match TRBD1. The germline V gene encodes CDR1 SGHTA and CDR2 FQGNSA. After removal of 4 bases from V and 10 bases from J, the junction contained 9 bases not matched to a gene. The CDR3 spans 14 residues. The CDR3 nucleotides read TGTGCCAGCAGCTCCCCGGGACAGGTCAATCCCCAGCATTTT. Its protein is CASSSPGQVNPQHF.

J is TRBJ2-3 and V is TRBV5-1, with a possible D match to TRBD1 (5 bases). The CDR3 runs to 14 residues. The germline V and J ends were trimmed by 4 bases and 2 bases, with 11 bases remaining between them. In germline, CDR1 is SGHRS, CDR2 YFSETQ. The CDR3 DNA reads as TGCGCCAGCAGCCCCAGGGTAGACACAGATACGCAGTATTTT. The encoded protein is CASSPRVDTDTQYF.

This rearrangement joins TRBV6-1 to TRBJ2-3; tentatively, D is TRBD1 or TRBD2 (5 bases each). Germline values: CDR1 MNHNS, CDR2 SASEGT. The CDR3 totals 15 residues. The V end lost 6 bases, the J end lost 4 bases, and 17 bases lay between the germline ends. This CDR3 reads CASRSLGRAADTQYF. DNA of the CDR3: TGTGCCAGCAGGAGCCTGGGGCGGGCAGCAGATACGCAGTATTTT.